This T cell receptor (beta chain) was found in a study of blood T cell repertoires in COVID-19 (dated by TCRdb to about 2020). Broadly, across the study: Collaborator samples came from the United States, Italy and Spain and covered acute and convalescent phases of COVID-19. The prospective study material was composed of cDNA or gDNA derived from T cells, B-cell-depleted T cells, or PBMCs. The dataset comprised deeply sampled blood TCRbeta repertoires from subjects exposed to, actively infected with, or recovered from COVID-19. The repertoires were made available in a free public database intended to serve as a resource for research on the immune response to SARS-CoV-2. Samples were obtained from the ongoing ImmuneRACE study (first 160 participants) and from 1,200 or so subjects provided by 6 global collaborators. A de-identified subject ID, COVID-19 status, age in years and sex were almost always included in the sample metadata. Where available, HLA class I and class II types were obtained from metadata supplied by the sample provider rather than from assay-based typing. Overall study outcomes, separate from this receptor: How much clinical and demographic metadata was included differed by source and by participant, and the metadata was provided uncurated.

TCRbeta CDR3 regions were amplified from genomic DNA by means of the immunoSEQ Assay, a bias-controlled multiplex PCR. Per the authors' processing: Nucleated cell counts per sample were estimated from amplification of reference gene primers within the assay. To quantify the absolute abundance of each unique TCRbeta CDR3 rearrangement, sequence reads were collapsed and filtered. Productive Simpson clonality was computed per sample as the square root of Simpson's diversity index over productive rearrangements. TCRdb took over this immuneACCESS table, retaining in-frame rearrangements with V and J assigned. Such tables are incomplete; in checked studies, under half of the missing clones stem from an unresolved V gene, and the remainder is unexplained. The V and J calls and clone size are taken from that table; D and trimming were inferred from the DNA. Present in this sample are approximately 170,000 clones, approximately 80% of which were seen just once. Of the sample, 6% falls within the top ten clones.

Of note for this clone: Its antigen is currently not known. No much larger clone exists at a distance of one base, and base qualities are not known.

Participants in the prospective study were enrolled through a virtual design, were aged about 18 to 89 years, and lived in roughly 24 United States geographic areas. In the prospective study, cohorts were assigned on the basis of participant-reported clinical history obtained from a screening survey and a study questionnaire. Recovered participants in ImmuneRACE Cohort 3 were defined by two consecutive negative NP/OP PCR tests, clearance by a healthcare professional, or resolution of symptoms. Each participant in the prospective study had whole blood, serum and a nasopharyngeal or oropharyngeal swab collected by mobile phlebotomists. Over a roughly 2-month period, participants in the prospective study had the option of providing additional blood draws and questionnaires. Before DNA extraction, blood samples from the prospective study were shipped at room temperature or frozen. Trimming costs V 3 bases and J 4 bases, and their ends lie 18 bases apart. From the germline V gene (reference sequence), CDR1 is LGHDT and CDR2 is YNNKEL. From the cysteine through the phenylalanine, the CDR3 covers 16 amino acids. Only the CDR3 DNA stays, 48 bases, in frame from base 1.

The clonotype comes from a man in his forties or fifties who had recovered from COVID-19. The sample taken for sequencing was PBMCs or T cells enriched from blood (not recorded which). The sequence joins TRBV3-1 (or the pseudogene TRBV3-2) to TRBJ1-1; TRBD1 is possibly the D segment (6 matching bases). The DNA reads as follows: TGTGCCAGCAGCCATGACGCGTTCGCCAGGGGCACTGAAGCTTTCTTT. It encodes CASSHDAFARGTEAFF.